This T cell receptor beta chain was captured by sequencing in a study of T cells in localized non-small cell lung cancer. Using immunoSEQ multiplex PCR, the repertoire was profiled, and TCRdb retains in-frame clones only, with some absent. Of under 3,500 clones in the sample, 28% were seen once. Findings and limits, study-wide: Of the top 100 tumor clones, median roughly 53 were in adjacent lung, more than 25 among its top 100. Uninvolved adjacent lung had the highest recorded T cell clonality, with tumor below it.

The CDR3 length is 14 residues. Between the trimmed V and J ends, which lost 6 bases and 6 bases, there was a span of 17 bases. In germline, CDR1 is MNHGY, CDR2 SAAAGT. Notes on this clone: Its antigen is unknown.

The receptor's source is a man between 35 and 75 years old with stage II squamous cell lung carcinoma. V usage is TRBV6-8 and J usage is TRBJ1-1; D might be TRBD1 (5 bases). Specimen: lung tumor tissue, collected before any cancer treatment. The CDR3 DNA reads as TGTGCCAGCAGGGACAATTGGTTTTTGGCTGAAGCTTTCTTT. This codes for CASRDNWFLAEAFF.